The present T cell receptor (beta chain) was sequenced within a study of T cell changes during pregnancy in multiple sclerosis. V dropped 1 base and J dropped 5 bases, with 7 bases sitting between them. Germline CDR1 reads LGHNA; CDR2 reads YSLEER. This CDR3 has 13 amino acids. TCRdb's copy holds only in-frame clones and misses some; the assay was immunoSEQ multiplex PCR. The table lists 100,000 to 140,000 clones, about nine tenths of them singletons, with roughly 0.78% in the top ten. The starting material was peripheral blood, obtained in the third trimester of pregnancy. This chain links TRBV4-3 with TRBJ2-3; D is possibly TRBD2 (6 bases). The receptor was isolated from a female donor in good health, enrolled as a control in a pregnancy study. This chain's CDR3 is CASSQGSGDTQYF. The DNA for the CDR3 is TGCGCCAGCAGCCAAGGTAGCGGAGATACGCAGTATTTT.